Listed below are T cell receptor beta chains from one sample, sequenced in a study of blood T cells in healthy people across ages. From the 5' RACE reads, TCRdb called clonotypes with MiXCR, one entry per CDR3 protein. The sample consists of around 2 million distinct CDR3 sequences, 39% of them appearing once. Specimen: blood. Receptors were obtained from a human donor in good health. Both conserved end residues are part of each CDR3. A D gene is named only where the DNA matches it firmly. The size entry is marked missing in some rows and otherwise reads once, few, many or a size class.

j_gene | v_gene | abundance | d_gene | CDR3nt | CDR3aa
TRBJ2-3 | TRBV7-9 | - | - | TGTGCAGGCACAGGTATGAGCACAGATACGCAGTATTTT | CAGTGMSTDTQYF
TRBJ2-5 | TRBV12-3/TRBV12-4 | few | TRBD1 | TGTGCCAGCAGTCCGGACAGGGTGGACGAGACCCAGTACTTC | CASSPDRVDETQYF
TRBJ2-3 | TRBV29-1 | once | - | TGCAGCGTTGGCGGGACGGGGGCTTCACCCACAGATACGCAGTATTTT | CSVGGTGASPTDTQYF
TRBJ1-1 | TRBV25-1 | - | - | TGTGCCAGCAGTTGGCTTATTGAAGCTTTCTTT | CASSWLIEAFF
TRBJ2-1 | TRBV12-3/TRBV12-4 | - | - | TGTGCCAGTCGTTCCTTGGGGGGGCATGAGCAGTTCTTC | CASRSLGGHEQFF
TRBJ2-7 | TRBV20-1 | - | - | TGCAGTGCTAGAGATCTTATAGGGTTGGCTGTCTCCTACGAGCAGTACTTC | CSARDLIGLAVSYEQYF
TRBJ1-1 | TRBV12-3/TRBV12-4 | - | - | TGTGCCAGCAGGACCACAGTGAACACTGAAGCTTTCTTT | CASRTTVNTEAFF
TRBJ1-2 | TRBV11-2 | once | - | TGTGCCAGCAAGGGCTTCGGCTATGGCTACACCTTC | CASKGFGYGYTF
TRBJ1-1 | TRBV4-3 | once | TRBD1 | TGCGCCAGCAGCCGGGACAGGGATAAAGCTTTCTTT | CASSRDRDKAFF
TRBJ2-1 | TRBV5-6 | - | TRBD1 | TGTGCCAGCAGCTGGACAGGGGGCTCTGACAATGAGCAGTTCTTC | CASSWTGGSDNEQFF
TRBJ2-4 | TRBV6-6 | few | - | TGTGCCAGCAGTTACTCAAGGGGCAGGGGAGACATTCAGTACTTC | CASSYSRGRGDIQYF
TRBJ2-5 | TRBV5-1 | once | TRBD1 | TGCGCCAGCAGCGACCGGGGACAGGGTGAGACCCAGTACTTC | CASSDRGQGETQYF
TRBJ2-7 | TRBV20-1 | - | TRBD2 | TGCAGTGCTGGAGATCTTAGCGGGTCCGCCTACGAGCAGTACTTC | CSAGDLSGSAYEQYF
TRBJ2-7 | TRBV11-3 | few | TRBD2 | TGTGCCAGCAGCTTAGGGATGGGGGCGGGGGGCCAAGGCCACGAGCAGTACTTC | CASSLGMGAGGQGHEQYF